The clone carrying this TCR beta chain showed up just once. This sample was taken from a study of blood T cell repertoires in COVID-19. Method: immunoSEQ multiplex PCR; TCRdb's copy keeps in-frame clones and lacks some. The table includes some 66,000 clones, around 76% detected once. The V end was cut by 5 bases, the J end by 0 bases, with 19 bases between. Germline-derived CDR1 and CDR2 are LNHDA and SQIVND (reference sequence). The CDR3 totals 17 residues. The sequenced sample consisted of peripheral blood. The chain employs TRBV19 and TRBJ1-1, with D uncertain. The sequence derives from an elderly woman with acute or convalescent COVID-19. CDR3 DNA: TGTGCCAGTAGTGAGTTCCTTGGACGGACTCTGAACACTGAAGCTTTCTTT. Encoded protein: CASSEFLGRTLNTEAFF.